This T cell receptor (beta chain) was found in a study of blood T cell repertoires in COVID-19. Clones were sequenced by immunoSEQ multiplex PCR, and TCRdb holds only the in-frame ones, with some missing. This sample has around 250,000 clones, with about 86% found just once. CDR3 size: 15 residues. V was trimmed by 6 bases and J by 4 bases, leaving 18 bases between them. Germline V gives CDR1 MDHEN, CDR2 SYDVKM. Material: peripheral blood. The TCR comes from a man aged 80 or over with acute or convalescent COVID-19. The chain couples TRBV28 to TRBJ1-2; D is possibly TRBD1 (5 bases). CDR3 DNA sequence: TGTGCCAGCAGCCAGGGACTTGGCGAAACCTATGGCTACACCTTC. This gives the protein CASSQGLGETYGYTF.